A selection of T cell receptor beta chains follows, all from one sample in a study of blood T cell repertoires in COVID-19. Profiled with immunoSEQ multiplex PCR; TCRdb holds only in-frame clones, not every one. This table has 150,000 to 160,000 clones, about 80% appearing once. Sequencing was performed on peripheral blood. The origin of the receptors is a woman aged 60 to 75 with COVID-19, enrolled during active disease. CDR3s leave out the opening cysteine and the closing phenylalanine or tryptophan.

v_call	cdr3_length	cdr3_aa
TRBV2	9	ASSGTGEQF
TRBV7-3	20	ASSLRAVNLGQTGRQQETQY
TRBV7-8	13	ASTFGLGGNQPQH
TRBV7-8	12	ASSSRLAGDEQY
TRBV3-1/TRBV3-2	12	ASSPTGALYGYT
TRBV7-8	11	ASSLEAFTEAF
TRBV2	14	ASSEGSSPNAQPQH
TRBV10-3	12	AITPGQGYSPLH
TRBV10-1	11	ASSVSPSGGYT
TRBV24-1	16	ATSDSDGTSEPTDTQY
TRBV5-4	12	ASSWGGSSYGYT
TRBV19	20	ASSIDREGTRQRGATNEKLF
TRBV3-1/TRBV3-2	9	ASSQSDEQF
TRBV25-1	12	ASSLGQGAGGYT
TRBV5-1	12	ASSPTGGMDGYT
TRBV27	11	ASSPQDSHGYT
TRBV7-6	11	ASSLAGAYGYT
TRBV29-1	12	SVDYGQKDYGYT
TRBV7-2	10	ASSLTAYEQY
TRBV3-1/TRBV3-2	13	ASSQGDRARNTIY
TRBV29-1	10	SGGQGAGEAF
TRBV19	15	ASSPSGQGASEGKLF
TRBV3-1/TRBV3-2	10	ASSQLSREQY
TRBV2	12	ASSVQGAGEPQH
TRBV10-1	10	ASSEDRSPLH
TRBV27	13	ASSWIGRAADTQY
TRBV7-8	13	ASSFGTGGRNTIY
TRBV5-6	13	ASSAGTGGSSPLH
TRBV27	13	ASSGRGNGNSPLH
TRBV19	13	ASSMSPANTGELF
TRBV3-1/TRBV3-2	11	ASSAYGNTEAF
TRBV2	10	ARGTNTDTQY
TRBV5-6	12	ASSRREGEYGYT
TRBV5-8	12	ASSLAGFSSPLH
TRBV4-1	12	ASTQTGTLYGYT
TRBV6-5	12	ASTPLTVYGGYT
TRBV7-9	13	ASSRTVDFNYGYT
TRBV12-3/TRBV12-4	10	ASGQGGSPLH
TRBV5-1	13	ASSASGTEYNEQF
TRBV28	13	ASRGTSGGTDTQY
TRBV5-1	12	ASTLGHENTEAF
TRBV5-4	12	ASSSWTSGSEQY
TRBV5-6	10	ASSLGVETQY
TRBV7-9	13	ASSLLGGSGTEAF
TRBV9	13	ASSVEVGVNTEAF
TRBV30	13	AWSHSGGVNYGYT
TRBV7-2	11	ASTRGFGYGYT
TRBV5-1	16	ASSSRATTGFSGNTIY
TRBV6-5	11	ASSWTGHYGYT
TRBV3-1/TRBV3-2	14	ASSQASAGWLNTQY
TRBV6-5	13	ASRLGEGTRVGYT
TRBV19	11	ASSIQLRNEQF
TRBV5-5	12	ASSVDNRHSPLH
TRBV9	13	ASSVDPGLDTEQF
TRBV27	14	ASSLGFAGGTDEQF
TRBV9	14	ASGGTASSYNSPLH
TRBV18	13	ASSLGTGDYNEQF
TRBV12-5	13	ASGLGRGIGNTIY
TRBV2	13	ASSVGAGAYNEQF
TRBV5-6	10	ASSLLNTEAF